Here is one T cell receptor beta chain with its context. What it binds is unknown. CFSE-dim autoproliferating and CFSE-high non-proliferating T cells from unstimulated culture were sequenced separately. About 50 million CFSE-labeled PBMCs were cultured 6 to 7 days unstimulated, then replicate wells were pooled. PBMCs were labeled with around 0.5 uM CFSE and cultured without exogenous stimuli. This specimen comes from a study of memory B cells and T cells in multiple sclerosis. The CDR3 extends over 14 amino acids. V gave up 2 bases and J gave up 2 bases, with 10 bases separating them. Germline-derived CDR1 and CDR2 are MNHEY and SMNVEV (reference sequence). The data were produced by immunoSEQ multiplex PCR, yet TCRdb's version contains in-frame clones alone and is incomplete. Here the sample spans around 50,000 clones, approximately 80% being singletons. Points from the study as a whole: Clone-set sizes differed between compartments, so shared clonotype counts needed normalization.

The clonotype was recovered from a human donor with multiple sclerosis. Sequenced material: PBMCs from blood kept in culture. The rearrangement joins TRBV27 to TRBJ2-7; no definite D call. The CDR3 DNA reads TGTGCCAGCAGTTTACGCGACTCTCCCTACGAGCAGTACTTC. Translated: CASSLRDSPYEQYF.